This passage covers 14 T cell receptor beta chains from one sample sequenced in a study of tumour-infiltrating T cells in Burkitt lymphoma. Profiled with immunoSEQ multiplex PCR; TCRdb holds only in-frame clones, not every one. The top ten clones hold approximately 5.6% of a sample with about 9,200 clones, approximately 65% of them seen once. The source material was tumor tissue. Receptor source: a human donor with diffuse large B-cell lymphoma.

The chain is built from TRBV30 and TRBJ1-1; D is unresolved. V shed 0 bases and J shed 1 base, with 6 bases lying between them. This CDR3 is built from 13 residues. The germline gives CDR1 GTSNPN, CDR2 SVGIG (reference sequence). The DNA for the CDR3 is TGTGCCTGGAGTGTATCTCGGAACACTGAAGCTTTCTTT. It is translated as CAWSVSRNTEAFF. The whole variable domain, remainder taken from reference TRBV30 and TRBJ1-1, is SQTIHQWPATLVQPVGSPLSLECTVEGTSNPNLYWYRQAAGRGLQLLFYSVGIGQISSEVPQNLSASRPQDRQFILSSKKLLLSDSGFYLCAWSVSRNTEAFFGQGTRLTVV.

Here the CDR3 reads CAWGAETQYF. CDR3 DNA: TGTGCCTGGGGGGCGGAGACCCAGTACTTC. This sequence joins TRBV30 and TRBJ2-5; a possible D gene is TRBD1 (5 bases). CDR1 and CDR2 from the germline V gene are GTSNPN and SVGIG (reference sequence). The CDR3 covers 10 residues. The V gene lost 5 bases and the J gene lost 5 bases, with 6 bases spanning the gap. Combining the CDR3 with reference TRBV30 and TRBJ2-5 gives the whole variable domain SQTIHQWPATLVQPVGSPLSLECTVEGTSNPNLYWYRQAAGRGLQLLFYSVGIGQISSEVPQNLSASRPQDRQFILSSKKLLLSDSGFYLCAWGAETQYFGPGTRLLVL.

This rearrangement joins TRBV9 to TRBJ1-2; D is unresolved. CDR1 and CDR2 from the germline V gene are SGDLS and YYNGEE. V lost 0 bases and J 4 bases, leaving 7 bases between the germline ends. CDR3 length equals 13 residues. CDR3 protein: CASSVGTSYGYTF. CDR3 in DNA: TGTGCCAGCAGCGTAGGAACGAGCTATGGCTACACCTTC.

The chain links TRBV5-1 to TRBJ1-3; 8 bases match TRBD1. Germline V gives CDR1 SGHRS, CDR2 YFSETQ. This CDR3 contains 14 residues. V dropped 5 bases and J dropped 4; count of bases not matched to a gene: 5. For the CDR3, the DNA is TGCGCCAGCAGACTGACAGGGGTCGGAAACACCATATATTTT. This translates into CASRLTGVGNTIYF.

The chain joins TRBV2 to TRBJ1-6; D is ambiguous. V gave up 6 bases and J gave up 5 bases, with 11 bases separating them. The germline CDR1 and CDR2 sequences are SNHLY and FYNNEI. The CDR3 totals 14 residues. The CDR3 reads CASRDQPNNSPLHF. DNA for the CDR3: TGTGCCAGCAGGGATCAACCCAATAATTCACCCCTCCACTTT.

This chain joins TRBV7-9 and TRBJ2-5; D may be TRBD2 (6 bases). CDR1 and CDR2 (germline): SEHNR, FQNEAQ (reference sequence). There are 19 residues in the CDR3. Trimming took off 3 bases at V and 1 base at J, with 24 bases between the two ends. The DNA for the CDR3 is TGTGCCAGCAGCTTCGGGATGCCGGACTACCTCCACCCCCAAGAGACCCAGTACTTC. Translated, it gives CASSFGMPDYLHPQETQYF.

CDR3 residues: CASSLQGRQPQHF. CDR3 DNA sequence: TGTGCCAGCAGCTTACAGGGGCGCCAGCCCCAGCATTTT. J is TRBJ1-5 and V is TRBV7-9, with D maybe TRBD1 (6 bases). V lost 2 bases and J lost 7, with 9 bases in between. The length of the CDR3 is 13 residues. Germline V gene lookup returns CDR1 SEHNR and CDR2 FQNEAQ (reference sequence). Supplemented by reference TRBV7-9 and TRBJ1-5, the full variable domain reads DTGVSQNPRHKITKRGQNVTFRCDPISEHNRLYWYRQTLGQGPEFLTYFQNEAQLEKSRLLSDRFSAERPKGSFSTLEIQRTEQGDSAMYLCASSLQGRQPQHFGDGTRLSIL.

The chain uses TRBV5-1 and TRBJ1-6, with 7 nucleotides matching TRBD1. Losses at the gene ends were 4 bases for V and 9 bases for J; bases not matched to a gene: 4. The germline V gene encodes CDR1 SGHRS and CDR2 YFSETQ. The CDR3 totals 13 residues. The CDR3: CASSHTGASPLHF. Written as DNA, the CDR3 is TGCGCCAGCAGCCACACAGGGGCTTCACCCCTCCACTTT. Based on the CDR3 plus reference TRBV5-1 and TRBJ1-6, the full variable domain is KAGVTQTPRYLIKTRGQQVTLSCSPISGHRSVSWYQQTPGQGLQFLFEYFSETQRNKGNFPGRFSGRQFSNSRSEMNVSTLELGDSALYLCASSHTGASPLHFGNGTRLTVT.

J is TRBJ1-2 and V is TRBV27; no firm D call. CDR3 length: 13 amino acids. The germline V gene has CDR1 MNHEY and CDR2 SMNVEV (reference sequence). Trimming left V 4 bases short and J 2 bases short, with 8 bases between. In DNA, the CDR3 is TGTGCCAGCAGTTACACAGCGAACTATGGCTACACCTTC. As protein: CASSYTANYGYTF.

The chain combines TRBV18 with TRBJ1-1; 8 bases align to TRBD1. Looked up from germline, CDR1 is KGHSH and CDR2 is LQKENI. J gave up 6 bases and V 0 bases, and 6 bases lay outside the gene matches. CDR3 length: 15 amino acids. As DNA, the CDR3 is TGTGCCAGCTCACCACCGGGGCAACAGGGGGCTGAAGCTTTCTTT. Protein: CASSPPGQQGAEAFF.

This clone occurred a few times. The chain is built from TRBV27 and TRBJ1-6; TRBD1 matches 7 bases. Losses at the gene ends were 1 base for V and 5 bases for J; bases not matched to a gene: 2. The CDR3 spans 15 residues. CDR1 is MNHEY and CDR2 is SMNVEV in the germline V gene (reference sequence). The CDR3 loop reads CASSLFGTDNSPLHF. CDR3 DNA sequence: TGTGCCAGCAGTTTATTCGGGACAGATAATTCACCCCTCCACTTT.

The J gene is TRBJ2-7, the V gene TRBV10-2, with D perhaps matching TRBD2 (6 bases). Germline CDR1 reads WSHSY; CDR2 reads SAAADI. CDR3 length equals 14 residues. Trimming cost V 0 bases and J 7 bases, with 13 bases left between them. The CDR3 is CASSESEGISEQYF. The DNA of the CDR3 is TGCGCCAGCAGTGAGTCGGAGGGAATATCGGAGCAGTACTTC.

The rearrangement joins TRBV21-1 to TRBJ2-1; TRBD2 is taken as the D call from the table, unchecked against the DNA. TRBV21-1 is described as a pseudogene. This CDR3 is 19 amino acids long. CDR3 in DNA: TGTGCCAGCAGTGAAGGGTCTCTTCTACCTAGCATGGTCCACAATGAGCAGTTCTTC. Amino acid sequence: CASSEGSLLPSMVHNEQFF.

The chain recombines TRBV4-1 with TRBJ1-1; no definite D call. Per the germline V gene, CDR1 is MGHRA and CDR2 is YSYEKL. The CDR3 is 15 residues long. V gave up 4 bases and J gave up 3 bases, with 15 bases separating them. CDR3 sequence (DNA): TGCGCCAGCAGCCCGGTTGGGGAGGCGGACACTGAAGCTTTCTTT. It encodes CASSPVGEADTEAFF.